These 2 T cell receptor beta chains were sequenced from one sample in a study of cytomegalovirus exposure and HLA in healthy donors. Sequenced by immunoSEQ multiplex PCR; TCRdb stores in-frame clones only, minus some. The table has roughly 110,000 clones, about 88% seen once. The sequenced material came from PBMCs. These receptors came from a woman in her late teens or twenties in good health and CMV-seropositive.

This clone was seen a single time. The chain links TRBV29-1 to TRBJ1-1, with D maybe TRBD1 (6 bases). The CDR3 totals 11 residues. CDR1 is SQVTM, CDR2 ANQGSEA, per germline. V lost 5 bases, J lost 5 bases, and 9 bases lay in between. This chain's CDR3 is CSVPTGTEAFF. For the CDR3, the DNA is TGCAGCGTTCCCACAGGGACTGAAGCTTTCTTT.

This clone was recorded once. This rearrangement joins TRBV4-1 to TRBJ1-2; D unresolved. The germline CDR1 and CDR2 sequences are MGHRA and YSYEKL. The CDR3 loop spans 17 amino acids. V shed 0 bases and J shed 1 base, with 15 bases lying between them. In DNA, the CDR3 is TGCGCCAGCAGCCAAGATGTCACCAGGCTGGTTAACTATGGCTACACCTTC. Translated: CASSQDVTRLVNYGYTF.